Listed here is a single T cell receptor beta chain. Its antigen remains unknown. The sample comes from a study of T cell responses to AZD1222 COVID-19 vaccine. Study-level background: Pooled in the analysis were second doses at about 4 or about 12 weeks.

Here immunoSEQ multiplex PCR was the method, and the copy in TCRdb shows in-frame clones only, minus some. The table shows some 140,000 clones, with roughly 90% occurring only once. Trimming left V 0 bases short and J 5 bases short, with 10 bases between. Germline-derived CDR1 and CDR2 are GTSNPN and SVGIG (reference sequence). The CDR3 length is 13 residues. Overall study findings and caveats: Mostly white British, mostly female donors; authors suggested clonal diversity may be underestimated. A rise in Spike-specific TCR breadth and depth followed two AZD1222 doses. Repertoire collection took place solely once the T cell response had peaked.

The chain links TRBV30 to TRBJ1-2, with a weak D call TRBD1 (6 bases). The receptor was isolated from an adult in good health. The source was peripheral blood, collected on day 0 of AZD1222 vaccination. DNA for the CDR3: TGTGCCTGGAGTGTTGGACAGTCGTATGGCTACACCTTC. Amino acid sequence: CAWSVGQSYGYTF. Full variable domain (outside the CDR3, taken from reference TRBV30 and TRBJ1-2): SQTIHQWPATLVQPVGSPLSLECTVEGTSNPNLYWYRQAAGRGLQLLFYSVGIGQISSEVPQNLSASRPQDRQFILSSKKLLLSDSGFYLCAWSVGQSYGYTFGSGTRLTVV.